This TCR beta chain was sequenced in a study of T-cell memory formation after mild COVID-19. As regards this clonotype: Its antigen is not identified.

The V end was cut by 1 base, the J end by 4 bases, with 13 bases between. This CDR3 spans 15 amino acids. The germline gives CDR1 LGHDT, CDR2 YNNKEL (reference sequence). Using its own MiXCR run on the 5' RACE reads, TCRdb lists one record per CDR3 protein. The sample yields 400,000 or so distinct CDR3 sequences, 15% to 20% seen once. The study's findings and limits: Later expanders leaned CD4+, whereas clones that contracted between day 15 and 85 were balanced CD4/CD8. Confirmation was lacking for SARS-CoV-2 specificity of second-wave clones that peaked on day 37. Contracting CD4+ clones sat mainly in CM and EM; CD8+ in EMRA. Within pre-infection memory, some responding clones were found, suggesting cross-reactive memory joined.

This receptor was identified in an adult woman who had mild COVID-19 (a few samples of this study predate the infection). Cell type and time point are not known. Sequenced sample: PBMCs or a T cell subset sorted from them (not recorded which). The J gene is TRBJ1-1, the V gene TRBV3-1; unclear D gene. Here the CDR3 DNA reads TGTGCCAGCAGCCAAGCCTCACGGGGTCCCACTGAAGCTTTCTTT. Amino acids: CASSQASRGPTEAFF.